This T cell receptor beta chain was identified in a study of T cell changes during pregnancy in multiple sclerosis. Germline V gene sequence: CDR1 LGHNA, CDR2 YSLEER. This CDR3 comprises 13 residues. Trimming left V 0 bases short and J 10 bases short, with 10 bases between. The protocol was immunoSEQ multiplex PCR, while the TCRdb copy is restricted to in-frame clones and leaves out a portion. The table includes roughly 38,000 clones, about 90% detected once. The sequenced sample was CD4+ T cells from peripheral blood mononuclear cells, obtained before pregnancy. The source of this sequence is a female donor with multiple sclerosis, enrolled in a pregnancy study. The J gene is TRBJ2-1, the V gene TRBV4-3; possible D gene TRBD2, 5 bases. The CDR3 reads CASSQDPRGEQFF. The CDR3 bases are TGCGCCAGCAGCCAAGACCCCAGAGGGGAGCAGTTCTTC.